The 29 T cell receptor beta chains presented below share a single source sample, sequenced in a study of blood T cell repertoires in COVID-19. Libraries were prepared by immunoSEQ multiplex PCR; TCRdb keeps only in-frame clonotypes and omits some of them. Of some 41,000 clones in the sample, around 81% were seen once. Input material: peripheral blood. The receptors here all came from a man aged 40-55 years with active or convalescent COVID-19.

The V and J genes are TRBV4-3 and TRBJ2-2, with TRBD2 identical over 11 bases. CDR1 and CDR2 (germline): LGHNA, YSLEER. Trimming took 4 bases from V and 4 from J; bases not matched to a gene: 14. The CDR3 has 19 amino acids. The CDR3 region is CASSPEVHSGGAGTGELFF. The DNA of the CDR3 is TGCGCCAGCAGCCCGGAGGTACATAGCGGGGGGGCCGGCACCGGGGAGCTGTTTTTT.

V and J are TRBV30 and TRBJ2-7, with a weak D call TRBD1 (5 bases). The CDR3 consists of 12 residues. Trimming cost V 3 bases and J 4 bases, with 10 bases left between them. Germline CDR1 is GTSNPN and CDR2 is SVGIG (reference sequence). CDR3 sequence reads: CAWSRAIYEQYF. DNA of the CDR3: TGTGCCTGGAGCAGGGCAATTTACGAGCAGTACTTC. The full variable domain, with the rest looked up from reference TRBV30 and TRBJ2-7, is SQTIHQWPATLVQPVGSPLSLECTVEGTSNPNLYWYRQAAGRGLQLLFYSVGIGQISSEVPQNLSASRPQDRQFILSSKKLLLSDSGFYLCAWSRAIYEQYFGPGTRLTVT.

This clone was counted between two and nine times. Other DNA sequences within the sample encode an identical CDR3. The gene calls are TRBV5-1 and TRBJ2-1, with D hard to call. Germline V gene lookup returns CDR1 SGHRS and CDR2 YFSETQ. V dropped 2 bases and J dropped 5 bases, with 11 bases sitting between them. CDR3 size: 14 residues. The CDR3 sequence: CASSFPGVNNEQFF. The CDR3 DNA sequence: TGCGCCAGCAGCTTTCCAGGTGTCAACAATGAGCAGTTCTTC. Based on the CDR3 plus reference TRBV5-1 and TRBJ2-1, the full variable domain is KAGVTQTPRYLIKTRGQQVTLSCSPISGHRSVSWYQQTPGQGLQFLFEYFSETQRNKGNFPGRFSGRQFSNSRSEMNVSTLELGDSALYLCASSFPGVNNEQFFGPGTRLTVL.

This chain joins TRBV10-1 and TRBJ2-3; no clear D. Germline CDR1 and CDR2: WNHNN and SYGVQD (reference sequence). The CDR3 loop spans 14 amino acids. V lost 4 bases, J lost 2 bases, and 10 bases lay in between. CDR3 in amino acids: CASSGDSYTDTQYF. As DNA, the CDR3 is TGCGCCAGCAGTGGTGACTCCTACACAGATACGCAGTATTTT.

The chain is built from TRBV25-1 and TRBJ2-1, with a weak D call TRBD2 (6 bases). Germline CDR1 reads MGHDK; CDR2 reads SYGVNS. V gave up 4 bases and J gave up 6 bases, with 16 bases separating them. The CDR3 totals 15 residues. The CDR3 protein is CASSAAGNPSNEQFF. CDR3 coding DNA: TGTGCCAGCAGTGCCGCGGGGAATCCCTCCAATGAGCAGTTCTTC.

The rearrangement joins TRBV7-2 to TRBJ1-4, with a tentative D call TRBD1 (5 bases). CDR3 length equals 15 residues. Germline lookup yields CDR1 SGHTA and CDR2 FQGNSA. V was pared by 1 base and J by 2 bases, with 8 bases between. The CDR3 coding sequence is TGTGCCAGCAGCTTAGTCGGGGGGACTAATGAAAAACTGTTTTTT. It codes for CASSLVGGTNEKLFF.

The rearrangement uses TRBV7-8 and TRBJ1-2; D may be TRBD1 (6 bases). The CDR3 runs to 12 residues. Trimming pared 5 bases from V and 6 bases from J, leaving 10 bases between. Germline CDR1 reads SGHVS; CDR2 reads FQNEAQ. This CDR3 is CASSPEGDGYTF. In DNA form, the CDR3 reads TGTGCCAGCAGCCCCGAGGGGGATGGCTACACCTTC.

The chain couples TRBV11-3 to TRBJ2-3, with a tentative D call TRBD1 (6 bases). Germline lookup yields CDR1 SGHNT and CDR2 YENEEA. This CDR3 has 14 residues. V was clipped by 5 bases and J by 3 bases, with 12 bases between them. Written as DNA, the CDR3 is TGTGCCAGCAGCCCAGGGGCGGCGACAGATACGCAGTATTTT. Its translation is CASSPGAATDTQYF.

CDR3 residues: CASSPPPGAGGLPRTQYF. The DNA of the CDR3 is TGTGCCAGCAGTCCTCCTCCAGGAGCGGGGGGGCTGCCGCGGACCCAGTACTTC. The chain combines TRBV28 with TRBJ2-5, with 10 bases matching TRBD2. CDR1 and CDR2 from the germline V gene are MDHEN and SYDVKM. This CDR3 has 18 residues. J gave up 7 bases and V 5 bases, and 19 bases lay outside the gene matches.

V gene TRBV13 combines with J gene TRBJ2-6; D is possibly TRBD2 (6 bases). Germline CDR1 reads PRHDT; CDR2 reads FYEKMQ (reference sequence). The V end was cut by 2 bases, the J end by 1 base, with 18 bases between. This CDR3 comprises 19 residues. CDR3 region: CASSLPHGGPFSGANVLTF. In DNA form, the CDR3 reads TGTGCCAGCAGCTTACCGCACGGAGGGCCCTTTTCTGGGGCCAACGTCCTGACTTTC.

The chain employs TRBV5-5 and TRBJ2-1; 10 nucleotides match TRBD2. This CDR3 spans 16 amino acids. J was trimmed by 6 bases and V by 4 bases; bases with no gene match: 10. The germline gives CDR1 SGHKS, CDR2 YYEKEE (reference sequence). Here the CDR3 DNA reads TGTGCCAGCAGCGAGGAGCTAGCGGGGGCTCCCAATGAGCAGTTCTTC. Amino acids: CASSEELAGAPNEQFF.

The V and J genes are TRBV19 and TRBJ1-3, with 9 bases fitting TRBD1. The junction had 12 bases not matched to a gene; V was cut back by 3 bases and J by 6 bases. The CDR3 consists of 17 residues. Germline loops: CDR1 LNHDA, CDR2 SQIVND (reference sequence). The CDR3 DNA is TGTGCCAGTAGTATCATCAGAGACAGGGGGTCCGAAAACACCATATATTTT. This translates into CASSIIRDRGSENTIYF.

V is TRBV27 and J is TRBJ2-6; 7 bases match TRBD1. Trimming cost V 5 bases and J 3 bases; bases outside gene matches: 13. The CDR3 extends over 18 amino acids. Germline-derived CDR1 and CDR2 are MNHEY and SMNVEV (reference sequence). This CDR3 is CASSNQGQAVDGANVLTF. The DNA for the CDR3 is TGTGCCAGCAGTAATCAAGGACAGGCCGTTGATGGGGCCAACGTCCTGACTTTC.

The table lists this clone with a few counts. This CDR3 reads CASSPDSLNQPQHF. DNA for the CDR3: TGTGCCAGCAGCCCTGACAGCTTAAATCAGCCCCAGCATTTT. This chain uses TRBV2 with TRBJ1-5, with D possibly being TRBD1 (5 bases). The V and J ends lost 6 bases and 4 bases respectively, with 13 bases between them. This CDR3 comprises 14 residues. Per the germline V gene, CDR1 is SNHLY and CDR2 is FYNNEI.

The V gene is TRBV11-2, the J gene TRBJ2-3; 13 nucleotides agree with TRBD2. CDR3 size: 15 residues. Per germline, CDR1 SGHAT and CDR2 FQNNGV. V was clipped by 7 bases and J by 3 bases; unmatched bases: 4. Here the CDR3 DNA reads TGTGCCAGCACCGGGACTAGCGGGATAACAGATACGCAGTATTTT. It encodes CASTGTSGITDTQYF.

The V gene is TRBV7-9, the J gene TRBJ2-1; TRBD1 might be the D (5 bases). Trimming removed 5 bases at V and 8 bases at J, with 10 bases between. From germline, CDR1 is SEHNR and CDR2 FQNEAQ (reference sequence). The CDR3 runs to 12 residues. The DNA for the CDR3 is TGTGCCAGCAGCGTTGACAGTTATGAGCAGTTCTTC. Its protein is CASSVDSYEQFF. Supplemented by reference TRBV7-9 and TRBJ2-1, the full variable domain reads DTGVSQNPRHKITKRGQNVTFRCDPISEHNRLYWYRQTLGQGPEFLTYFQNEAQLEKSRLLSDRFSAERPKGSFSTLEIQRTEQGDSAMYLCASSVDSYEQFFGPGTRLTVL.

The rearrangement joins TRBV4-3 to TRBJ2-5; 7 nucleotides agree with TRBD1. CDR3 length: 15 amino acids. CDR1 and CDR2 from the germline V gene are LGHNA and YSLEER. With 6 bases clipped from V and 2 bases from J, the junction kept 9 bases outside the gene matches. The CDR3, as DNA: TGCGCCAGCAGTCTCACAGGGGAGAAACAAGAGACCCAGTACTTC. This gives the protein CASSLTGEKQETQYF.

The rearrangement uses TRBV3-1 (or the pseudogene TRBV3-2) and TRBJ1-6; 10 positions match TRBD1. V dropped 4 bases and J dropped 5; count of bases not matched to a gene: 8. CDR1 and CDR2 from the germline V gene are LGHDT and YNNKEL (reference sequence). The CDR3 has 17 amino acids. In nucleotides, the CDR3 is TGTGCCAGCAGCCCCCGAGGGACAGGGGCGAATAATTCACCCCTCCACTTT. This translates into CASSPRGTGANNSPLHF.

The gene calls are TRBV30 and TRBJ1-1; TRBD1 matches at 7 bases. The CDR3 has 13 residues. Per germline, CDR1 GTSNPN and CDR2 SVGIG (reference sequence). With 5 bases clipped from V and 2 bases from J, the junction kept 5 bases outside the gene matches. CDR3 sequence reads: CAWLDRSNTEAFF. The CDR3 region has the DNA TGTGCCTGGCTGGACAGGAGTAACACTGAAGCTTTCTTT.

This chain joins TRBV2 and TRBJ2-7, with a weak D call TRBD2 (6 bases). Trimming took off 10 bases at V and 0 bases at J, with 10 bases between the two ends. The germline V gene encodes CDR1 SNHLY and CDR2 FYNNEI. The CDR3 sequence is 12 residues long. The CDR3 nucleotides are TGTGCCACCAGGACTAACTCCTACGAGCAGTACTTC. Protein product: CATRTNSYEQYF.

V usage is TRBV19 and J usage is TRBJ1-1; D gene ambiguous. This CDR3 spans 13 amino acids. V was trimmed by 8 bases and J by 4 bases, leaving 14 bases between them. Germline V gene data show CDR1 as LNHDA and CDR2 as SQIVND (reference sequence). The CDR3 DNA sequence: TGTGCCAGTTGTCTGGCGGGGTTCACTGAAGCTTTCTTT. This sequence encodes CASCLAGFTEAFF.

This sequence joins TRBV6-5 and TRBJ1-2, with D perhaps matching TRBD1 (5 bases). V lost 0 bases to trimming and J lost 6 bases, with 14 bases between them. Germline CDR1 reads MNHEY; CDR2 reads SVGAGI. CDR3 length: 15 amino acids. Written as DNA, the CDR3 is TGTGCCAGCAGTTACTCGTCTGGCAGGGAGGATGGCTACACCTTC. It encodes CASSYSSGREDGYTF.

This chain uses TRBV14 with TRBJ1-2; no clear D gene. Looked up from germline, CDR1 is SGHDN and CDR2 is FVKESK. Trimming pared 4 bases from V and 5 bases from J, leaving 8 bases between. This CDR3 is 12 amino acids long. The CDR3 loop reads CASSPTAYGYTF. CDR3 bases: TGTGCCAGCAGCCCGACTGCTTATGGCTACACCTTC.

The V gene is TRBV18, the J gene TRBJ1-3; maybe TRBD1 (5 bases). From germline, CDR1 is KGHSH and CDR2 LQKENI. CDR3 length equals 17 residues. V gave up 4 bases and J gave up 5 bases, with 21 bases separating them. The CDR3 nucleotides read TGTGCCAGCTCACGTACAGACAGCGCTGTAACCCGAAACACCATATATTTT. Its protein product is CASSRTDSAVTRNTIYF.

The chain employs TRBV19 and TRBJ2-7; 7 bases are shared with TRBD1. Germline assignment: CDR1 LNHDA and CDR2 SQIVND (reference sequence). There are 15 residues in the CDR3. With V trimmed by 5 bases and J by 4 bases, 11 bases remained unmatched. This CDR3 reads CASSAQPGQSYEQYF. CDR3 DNA: TGTGCCAGTAGTGCACAACCGGGACAGAGTTACGAGCAGTACTTC.

This sequence joins TRBV6-1 and TRBJ2-7; 7 positions match TRBD2. The V gene end was trimmed by 2 bases and the J gene end by 4 bases; junction bases not matched to a gene: 5. The CDR3 has 14 amino acids. Germline lookup yields CDR1 MNHNS and CDR2 SASEGT. The CDR3 DNA reads as TGTGCCAGCAGTGAAACGGGGGGAGATTACGAGCAGTACTTC. It translates to CASSETGGDYEQYF.

The V and J genes are TRBV7-9 and TRBJ2-7; 11 positions agree with TRBD1. V gave up 5 bases and J gave up 3 bases; unmatched junction bases: 3. The CDR3 is made up of 14 amino acids. Germline loops: CDR1 SEHNR, CDR2 FQNEAQ (reference sequence). CDR3 DNA sequence: TGTGCCAGCAGCGGACAGGGGGCCCTCTACGAGCAGTACTTC. Translating gives CASSGQGALYEQYF.

This chain joins TRBV13 and TRBJ1-6; the match to TRBD1 covers 8 bases. V was clipped by 0 bases and J by 7 bases; unmatched bases: 2. The CDR3 runs 15 residues. Germline loops: CDR1 PRHDT, CDR2 FYEKMQ (reference sequence). The CDR3 region has the DNA TGTGCCAGCAGCTTAGGGGACAGGGAGAATTCACCCCTCCACTTT. Translated, it gives CASSLGDRENSPLHF. The full variable domain, its missing parts supplied by reference TRBV13 and TRBJ1-6, is AAGVIQSPRHLIKEKRETATLKCYPIPRHDTVYWYQQGPGQDPQFLISFYEKMQSDKGSIPDRFSAQQFSDYHSELNMSSLELGDSALYFCASSLGDRENSPLHFGNGTRLTVT.

The table lists this clone with a few counts. V is TRBV7-3 and J is TRBJ2-2, with no clear D. From germline, CDR1 is SGHTA and CDR2 FQGTGA. V gave up 4 bases and J gave up 3 bases, with 12 bases separating them. The length of the CDR3 is 15 residues. The CDR3, as DNA: TGTGCCAGCAGCTCAACCGACTCACACACCGGGGAGCTGTTTTTT. Its translation: CASSSTDSHTGELFF. The full variable domain, with the rest looked up from reference TRBV7-3 and TRBJ2-2, is GAGVSQTPSNKVTEKGKYVELRCDPISGHTALYWYRQSLGQGPEFLIYFQGTGAADDSGLPNDRFFAVRPEGSVSTLKIQRTERGDSAVYLCASSSTDSHTGELFFGEGSRLTVL.